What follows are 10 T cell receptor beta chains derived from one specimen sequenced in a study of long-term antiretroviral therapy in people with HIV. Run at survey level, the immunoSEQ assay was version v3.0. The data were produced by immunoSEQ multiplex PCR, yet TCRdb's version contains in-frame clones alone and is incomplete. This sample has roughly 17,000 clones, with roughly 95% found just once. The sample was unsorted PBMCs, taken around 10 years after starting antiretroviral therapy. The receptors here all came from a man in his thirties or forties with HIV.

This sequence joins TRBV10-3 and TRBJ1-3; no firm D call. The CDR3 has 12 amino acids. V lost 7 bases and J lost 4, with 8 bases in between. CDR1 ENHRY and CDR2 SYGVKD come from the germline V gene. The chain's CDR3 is CAIKPTGNTIYF. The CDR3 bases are TGTGCCATCAAACCGACGGGAAACACCATATATTTT.

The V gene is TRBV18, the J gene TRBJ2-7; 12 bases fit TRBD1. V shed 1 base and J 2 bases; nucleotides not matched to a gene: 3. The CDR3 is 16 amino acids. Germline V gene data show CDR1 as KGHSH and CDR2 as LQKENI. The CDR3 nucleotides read TGTGCCAGCTCACCACAGGGACAGGGGGCGACCTACGAGCAGTACTTC. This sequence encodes CASSPQGQGATYEQYF. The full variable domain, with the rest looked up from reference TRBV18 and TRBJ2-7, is NAGVMQNPRHLVRRRGQEARLRCSPMKGHSHVYWYRQLPEEGLKFMVYLQKENIIDESGMPKERFSAEFPKEGPSILRIQQVVRGDSAAYFCASSPQGQGATYEQYFGPGTRLTVT.

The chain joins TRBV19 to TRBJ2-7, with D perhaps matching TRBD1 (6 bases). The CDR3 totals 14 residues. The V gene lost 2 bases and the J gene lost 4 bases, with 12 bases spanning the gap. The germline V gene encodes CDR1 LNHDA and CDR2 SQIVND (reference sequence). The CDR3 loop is CASSIRQGHYEQYF. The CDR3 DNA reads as TGTGCCAGTAGTATAAGGCAGGGACATTACGAGCAGTACTTC.

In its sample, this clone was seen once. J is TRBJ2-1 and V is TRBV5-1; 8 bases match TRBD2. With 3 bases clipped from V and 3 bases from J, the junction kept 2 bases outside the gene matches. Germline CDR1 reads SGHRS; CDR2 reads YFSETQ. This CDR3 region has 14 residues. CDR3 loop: CASSSGGGYNEQFF. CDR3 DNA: TGCGCCAGCAGCTCGGGGGGGGGCTACAATGAGCAGTTCTTC. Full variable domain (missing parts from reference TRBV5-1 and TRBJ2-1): KAGVTQTPRYLIKTRGQQVTLSCSPISGHRSVSWYQQTPGQGLQFLFEYFSETQRNKGNFPGRFSGRQFSNSRSEMNVSTLELGDSALYLCASSSGGGYNEQFFGPGTRLTVL.

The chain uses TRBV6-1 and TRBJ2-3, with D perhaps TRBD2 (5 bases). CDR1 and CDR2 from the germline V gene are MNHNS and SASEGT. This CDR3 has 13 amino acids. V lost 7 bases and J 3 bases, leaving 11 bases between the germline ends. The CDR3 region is CASNVGETDTQYF. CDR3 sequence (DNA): TGTGCCAGCAACGTTGGGGAGACAGATACGCAGTATTTT.

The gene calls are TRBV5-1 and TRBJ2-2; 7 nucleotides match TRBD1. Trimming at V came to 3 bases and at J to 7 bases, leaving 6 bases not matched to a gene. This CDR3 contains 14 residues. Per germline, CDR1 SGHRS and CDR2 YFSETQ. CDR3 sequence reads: CASSSGQFIGELFF. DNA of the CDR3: TGCGCCAGCAGCTCGGGACAGTTTATCGGGGAGCTGTTTTTT.

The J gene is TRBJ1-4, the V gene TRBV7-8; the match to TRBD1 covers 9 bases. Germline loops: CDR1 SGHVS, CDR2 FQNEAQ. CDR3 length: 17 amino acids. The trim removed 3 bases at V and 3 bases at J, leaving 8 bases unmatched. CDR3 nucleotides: TGTGCCAGCAGCTTCCGGGACAGGGTTGTGGCTAATGAAAAACTGTTTTTT. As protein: CASSFRDRVVANEKLFF.

The CDR3, as DNA: TGTGCCAGCAGCTTAAGAGGCAGGGACCTCGAGCAGTACTTC. Amino acid sequence: CASSLRGRDLEQYF. The rearrangement links TRBV7-9 to TRBJ2-7; D could derive from TRBD1 or TRBD2 (5 bases each). Germline CDR1 SEHNR, CDR2 FQNEAQ (reference sequence). CDR3 length: 14 residues. Trimming stripped 2 bases from V and 6 bases from J, with 14 bases between. The full variable domain, in which reference TRBV7-9 and TRBJ2-7 provide the parts outside the CDR3, is DTGVSQNPRHKITKRGQNVTFRCDPISEHNRLYWYRQTLGQGPEFLTYFQNEAQLEKSRLLSDRFSAERPKGSFSTLEIQRTEQGDSAMYLCASSLRGRDLEQYFGPGTRLTVT.

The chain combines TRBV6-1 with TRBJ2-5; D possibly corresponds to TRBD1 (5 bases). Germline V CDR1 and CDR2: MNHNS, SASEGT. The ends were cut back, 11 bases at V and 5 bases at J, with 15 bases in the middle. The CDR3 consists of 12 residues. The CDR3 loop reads CAVGRAEETQYF. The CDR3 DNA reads TGTGCCGTGGGCAGGGCGGAGGAGACCCAGTACTTC.

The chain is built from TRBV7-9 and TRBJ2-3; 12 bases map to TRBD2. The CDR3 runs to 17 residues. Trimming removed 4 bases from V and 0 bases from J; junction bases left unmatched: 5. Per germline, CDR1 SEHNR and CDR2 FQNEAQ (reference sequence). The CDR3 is CASSSGLAGRSTDTQYF. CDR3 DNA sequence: TGTGCCAGCAGCTCCGGACTAGCGGGGCGAAGCACAGATACGCAGTATTTT.